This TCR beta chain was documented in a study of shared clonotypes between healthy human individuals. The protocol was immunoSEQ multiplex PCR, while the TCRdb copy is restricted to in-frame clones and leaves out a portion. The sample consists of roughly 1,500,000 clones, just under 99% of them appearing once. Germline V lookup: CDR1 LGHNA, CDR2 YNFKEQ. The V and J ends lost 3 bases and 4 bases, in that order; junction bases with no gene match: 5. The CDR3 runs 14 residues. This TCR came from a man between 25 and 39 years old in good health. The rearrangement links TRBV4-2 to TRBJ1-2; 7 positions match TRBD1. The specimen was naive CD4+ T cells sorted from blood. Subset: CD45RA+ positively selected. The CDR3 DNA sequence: TGTGCCAGCAGCCAGGAACAGGGGTTCTATGGCTACACCTTC. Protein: CASSQEQGFYGYTF.